This is a list of T cell receptor beta chains from one sample in a study of blood T cells in healthy people across ages. TCRdb redid the calling of the 5' RACE reads with MiXCR, one entry per CDR3 protein. There are some 760,000 distinct CDR3 sequences in the sample; just under 25% occur only once, and 9.4% lies in the top ten. The sample was also linked to a second study, of T cells of mothers and their children.

The sequencing input was blood. The receptors were sampled from a boy between 5 and 17 years old in good health. The CDR3 runs from the conserved cysteine through the conserved F or W. A D gene is named only where the DNA matches it firmly. Size is omitted from some rows. Given values are once, few, many or a class for expanded clones.

NA | TRBJ2-1 | TRBV5-1 | TRBD2 | TGCGCCAGCAGCTTGGGAGCGGGAGGGCCGAGTGACAATGAGCAGTTCTTC | CASSLGAGGPSDNEQFF
few | TRBJ1-3 | TRBV6-5 | NA | TGTGCCAGCAGCCAACACACGTCCTCTGGAAACACCATATATTTT | CASSQHTSSGNTIYF
few | TRBJ2-5 | TRBV6-1 | NA | TGTGCCAGCAGTGATCTGACAGGTACTCAAGAGACCCAGTACTTC | CASSDLTGTQETQYF
NA | TRBJ2-7 | TRBV5-1 | NA | TGCGCCAGCAGCTTGGGAGGGAAATTATTCTACGAGCAGTACTTC | CASSLGGKLFYEQYF
NA | TRBJ2-6 | TRBV24-1 | NA | TGTGCCACCAGTGATTTTGACAGCTCTGGGGCCAACGTCCTGACTTTC | CATSDFDSSGANVLTF
few | TRBJ2-2 | TRBV6-2/TRBV6-3 | NA | TGTGCCAGCTCAGGGGTTTCGGACACCGGGGAGCTGTTTTTT | CASSGVSDTGELFF
NA | TRBJ1-5 | TRBV11-2 | NA | TGTGCCAGCAGCTTAGACCAGGGGACTCATCAGCCCCAGCATTTT | CASSLDQGTHQPQHF
NA | TRBJ2-5 | TRBV7-3 | NA | TGTGCCAGCAGCTTATTAGGGATCCCCCAAGAGACCCAGTACTTC | CASSLLGIPQETQYF
few | TRBJ2-1 | TRBV9 | NA | TGTGCCAGCAGCGTATTGGCACTGACCTCCTACAATGAGCAGTTCTTC | CASSVLALTSYNEQFF
many | TRBJ2-7 | TRBV5-1 | NA | TGCGCCAGCAGCTTGGCCGGTAACTCCTACGAGCAGTACTTC | CASSLAGNSYEQYF
NA | TRBJ2-1 | TRBV24-1 | TRBD1 | TGTGCCACCAGTGATTTCCGGACAGGGGGCTGGAACGCTGAGCAGTTCTTC | CATSDFRTGGWNAEQFF
few | TRBJ2-4 | TRBV18 | TRBD2 | TGTGCCAGCTCACCGGGGGCTAGCGGGGGGTCCAAAAACATTCAGTACTTC | CASSPGASGGSKNIQYF
few | TRBJ2-3 | TRBV7-9 | TRBD2 | TGTGCCAGCAGCTTCCTAGCGGGAGGCGCAGATACGCAGTATTTT | CASSFLAGGADTQYF
NA | TRBJ2-7 | TRBV29-1 | NA | TGCAGCGCCTTTGGCGGGATGTCCTACGAGCAGTACTTC | CSAFGGMSYEQYF
NA | TRBJ2-1 | TRBV10-3 | NA | TGTGCCATCAGTGAGTCGGGCTCACCGAATGAGCAGTTCTTC | CAISESGSPNEQFF
few | TRBJ2-1 | TRBV29-1 | TRBD1 | TGCAGCGTCGATGGACAGGGAATGGATGAGCAGTTCTTC | CSVDGQGMDEQFF
few | TRBJ2-1 | TRBV4-1 | TRBD1 | TGCGCCAGCAGCCAAGTTGAGGGACAGGGGGCGATGGATGAGCAGTTCTTC | CASSQVEGQGAMDEQFF
NA | TRBJ2-7 | TRBV20-1 | NA | TGCAGTGCTAGGAATGACAGGATCAAAGGGCAGGGGCAGTACTTC | CSARNDRIKGQGQYF
once | TRBJ2-7 | TRBV7-9 | NA | TGTGCCAGCAGCCCCGCGCACCGAGCCTACGAGCAGTACTTC | CASSPAHRAYEQYF
few | TRBJ2-1 | TRBV6-6 | NA | TGTGCCATCGGAAATGGGGGGCTCTTCGGCAATGAACAGTTCTTC | CAIGNGGLFGNEQFF